This TCR beta chain appears in the sequencing data of a study of CD8 T cells in Susac syndrome. Sequencing targeted TCR beta in blood CD8+ and CD4+ T cells. The patients serving as multiple sclerosis controls were treatment-naive. They had stable or active relapsing-remitting disease and fulfilled revised McDonald criteria. Negative isolation was used for CD8+ and CD4+ T cells, and FACS enrichment was applied to TEMRA cells. In germline, CDR1 is MNHNY, CDR2 SVGAGI (reference sequence). The CDR3 is 16 residues long. Losses at the gene ends were 4 bases for V and 6 bases for J; bases not matched to a gene: 8. This clonotype was counted once. Random hexamers primed reverse transcription of about 0.5 to 1 ug RNA. Amplification of TCR beta CDR3 by immunoSEQ multiplex PCR spanned 54 Vbeta and 13 Jbeta. TCRdb redid the calling of the immunoSEQ multiplex PCR reads with MiXCR, one entry per CDR3 protein. The table records about 210,000 distinct CDR3 sequences, 95% of them present only once.

This chain connects TRBV6-6 to TRBJ2-1; TRBD2 agrees at 11 bases. The clonotype originates from a human donor with multiple sclerosis. Material for sequencing was CD4+ T cells from PBMCs. The CDR3 region is CASSLRGTSGSNEQFF. The CDR3 region has the DNA TGTGCCAGCAGTTTACGTGGGACTAGCGGCTCCAATGAGCAGTTCTTC.